These 10 T cell receptor beta chains were all obtained from the same sample, sequenced in a study of CD8 T cells in ankylosing spondylitis. TCRdb ran MiXCR on the 5' RACE reads and lists one entry per CDR3 protein. This table holds roughly 400,000 distinct CDR3 sequences, about a fifth found once. General study results and limits: Several highly homologous variants made up a TCR beta motif, and this motif appeared characteristic of ankylosing spondylitis blood.

The antigens for these receptors are not known. The material sequenced was blood, either unsorted or a sorted T cell fraction (not recorded which). The receptors here all came from a male donor with ankylosing spondylitis.

The chain has TRBV5-1 and TRBJ2-5; D is uncertain. CDR1 is SGHRS, CDR2 YFSETQ, per germline. The V end lost 0 bases, the J end lost 5 bases, and 8 bases lay between the germline ends. The CDR3 loop spans 13 amino acids. The CDR3 reads CASSLAQRETQYF. The CDR3 nucleotides read TGCGCCAGCAGCTTGGCGCAGAGGGAGACCCAGTACTTC.

The V call is TRBV7-2, the J call TRBJ1-5, with D possibly being TRBD1 (5 bases). There are 15 residues in the CDR3. V was clipped by 1 base and J by 7 bases, with 14 bases between them. CDR1 is SGHTA, CDR2 FQGNSA, per germline. The DNA of the CDR3 is TGTGCCAGCAGCTTAGATGGGGGATTGGGGCAGCCCCAGCATTTT. Residues: CASSLDGGLGQPQHF.

J is TRBJ2-1 and V is TRBV7-6; the match to TRBD2 covers 7 bases. Unmatched junction bases numbered 9, after V lost 5 bases and J lost 8 bases. From germline, CDR1 is SGHVS and CDR2 FNYEAQ. The CDR3 length is 14 residues. The CDR3 spells CASSPMTSSHEQFF. The CDR3 bases are TGTGCCAGCAGCCCCATGACTAGCAGTCATGAGCAGTTCTTC.

The genes are TRBV12-3 or TRBV12-4 and TRBJ2-2; D gene uncertain. Deletions cut 3 bases from V and 2 bases from J, with 10 bases between. This CDR3 contains 15 residues. CDR3: CASSLLSLNTGELFF. In nucleotides, the CDR3 is TGTGCCAGCAGTTTGCTTAGCCTAAACACCGGGGAGCTGTTTTTT.

This clonotype was recorded many times. V gene TRBV12-3 or TRBV12-4 combines with J gene TRBJ1-1; the match to TRBD1 covers 7 bases. V lost 5 bases and J lost 1; bases outside the gene matches: 4. This CDR3 spans 14 amino acids. The chain's CDR3 is CASSPGTENTEAFF. CDR3 sequence (DNA): TGTGCCAGCAGTCCCGGGACAGAGAACACTGAAGCTTTCTTT.

The rearrangement links TRBV9 to TRBJ2-3, with D unresolved. The CDR3 runs to 14 residues. The V end lost 6 bases, the J end lost 0 bases, and 11 bases lay between the germline ends. CDR1 and CDR2 (germline): SGDLS, YYNGEE. CDR3: CASTFLSSTDTQYF. CDR3 DNA sequence: TGTGCCAGCACCTTCTTGTCTAGCACAGATACGCAGTATTTT.

Only a few counts were recorded for this clonotype. The chain recombines TRBV10-3 with TRBJ1-4, with TRBD1 matching 7 bases. The CDR3 contains 16 residues. Losses at the gene ends were 5 bases for V and 8 bases for J; bases not matched to a gene: 14. The germline CDR1 and CDR2 sequences are ENHRY and SYGVKD. CDR3 DNA: TGTGCCATCAGTACCAGAGACAGGGCCGGGGAAGAAAAACTGTTTTTT. Encoded protein: CAISTRDRAGEEKLFF.

This clonotype was seen a few times. V and J are TRBV2 and TRBJ2-1; D is ambiguous. The CDR3 runs to 14 residues. Germline CDR1 is SNHLY and CDR2 is FYNNEI. Trimming took off 4 bases at V and 7 bases at J, with 14 bases between the two ends. CDR3 amino acids: CASSVEEAKNEQFF. The CDR3 nucleotides read TGTGCCAGCAGTGTTGAAGAAGCCAAAAATGAGCAGTTCTTC.

This clonotype has a handful of counts. The rearrangement links TRBV18 to TRBJ1-3, with D unclear. This CDR3 is built from 14 residues. CDR1 is KGHSH, CDR2 LQKENI, per germline. V lost 3 bases and J lost 2, with 8 bases in between. The CDR3 DNA is TGTGCCAGCTCACCTGACGGCCCTGGAAACACCATATATTTT. Residues: CASSPDGPGNTIYF.

The chain is built from TRBV10-3 and TRBJ2-7; 12 nucleotides align to TRBD1. This CDR3 contains 13 residues. Trimming took 6 bases from V and 5 from J; bases not matched to a gene: 2. The germline V gene encodes CDR1 ENHRY and CDR2 SYGVKD. The CDR3 nucleotides read TGTGCCATCAGGGGACAGGGGGCGGACGAGCAGTACTTC. Translating it yields CAIRGQGADEQYF.